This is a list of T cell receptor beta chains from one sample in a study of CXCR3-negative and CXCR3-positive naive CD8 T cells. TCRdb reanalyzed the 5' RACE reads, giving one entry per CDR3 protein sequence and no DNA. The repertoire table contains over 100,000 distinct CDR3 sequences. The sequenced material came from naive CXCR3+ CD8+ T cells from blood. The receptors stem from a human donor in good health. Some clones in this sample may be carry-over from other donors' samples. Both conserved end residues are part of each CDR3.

CDR3 protein: CASSRLAGGGYYEQYF
V gene: TRBV4-1
J gene: TRBJ2-7

CDR3 protein: CASSRGGAGTDTQYF
V gene: TRBV6-6
J gene: TRBJ2-3

CDR3 protein: CASRDTGSNQPQHF
V gene: TRBV2
J gene: TRBJ1-5

CDR3 protein: CSVEDRRGFGYEQYF
V gene: TRBV29-1
J gene: TRBJ2-7

CDR3 protein: CATSKTGTGNQPQHF
V gene: TRBV15
J gene: TRBJ1-5

CDR3 protein: CASSQDGRGLYEQYF
V gene: TRBV4-1
J gene: TRBJ2-7

CDR3 protein: CASSWGTENYEQYF
V gene: TRBV5-5
J gene: TRBJ2-7

CDR3 protein: CASSRQGIQETQYF
V gene: TRBV7-9
J gene: TRBJ2-5

CDR3 protein: CASSHILTAGELFF
V gene: TRBV4-1
J gene: TRBJ2-2

CDR3 protein: CASSPYRTSTGELFF
V gene: TRBV14
J gene: TRBJ2-2

CDR3 protein: CASSRDRVERALEQYF
V gene: TRBV23-1
J gene: TRBJ2-7

CDR3 protein: CASQDRTSTDTQYF
V gene: TRBV19
J gene: TRBJ2-3

CDR3 protein: CASRPRPGSSSNTEAFF
V gene: TRBV19
J gene: TRBJ1-1

CDR3 protein: CSVVGEGEQYF
V gene: TRBV29-1
J gene: TRBJ2-7

CDR3 protein: CSVDRTGAMNTEAFF
V gene: TRBV29-1
J gene: TRBJ1-1

CDR3 protein: CASSLRLVNTDTQYF
V gene: TRBV28
J gene: TRBJ2-3

CDR3 protein: CSASDPNTDTQYF
V gene: TRBV29-1
J gene: TRBJ2-3

CDR3 protein: CASSTSLGGAKNIQYF
V gene: TRBV28
J gene: TRBJ2-4

CDR3 protein: CSVEGQGMAQYF
V gene: TRBV29-1
J gene: TRBJ2-5

CDR3 protein: CASSPSAGNTQYF
V gene: TRBV7-9
J gene: TRBJ2-3

CDR3 protein: CASSLFRWTDRTDTQYF
V gene: TRBV5-6
J gene: TRBJ2-3

CDR3 protein: CASTLGVAGSYNEQFF
V gene: TRBV6-6
J gene: TRBJ2-1

CDR3 protein: CASSFRLASEQFF
V gene: TRBV28
J gene: TRBJ2-1

CDR3 protein: CSAQRSSYNEQFF
V gene: TRBV20-1
J gene: TRBJ2-1

CDR3 protein: CASSIRTGGIPTDTQYF
V gene: TRBV19
J gene: TRBJ2-3

CDR3 protein: CASSQGTPDYEQYF
V gene: TRBV3-1
J gene: TRBJ2-7

CDR3 protein: CASSPRLAGGRYNEQFF
V gene: TRBV14
J gene: TRBJ2-1

CDR3 protein: CASSLLLAGGSAGELFF
V gene: TRBV27
J gene: TRBJ2-2

CDR3 protein: CASSQGPTISYEQYF
V gene: TRBV4-1
J gene: TRBJ2-7

CDR3 protein: CSVVVGGDNEQFF
V gene: TRBV29-1
J gene: TRBJ2-1

CDR3 protein: CASSQKVEQFF
V gene: TRBV4-1
J gene: TRBJ2-1

CDR3 protein: CSVEVAANTEAFF
V gene: TRBV29-1
J gene: TRBJ1-1

CDR3 protein: CASSMLGQYTDTQYF
V gene: TRBV19
J gene: TRBJ2-3

CDR3 protein: CASSGPITTTLGGPYNEQFF
V gene: TRBV10-2
J gene: TRBJ2-1

CDR3 protein: CASSRAYRDRGLENIQYF
V gene: TRBV4-3
J gene: TRBJ2-4

CDR3 protein: CASREQGNEQFF
V gene: TRBV5-5
J gene: TRBJ2-1

CDR3 protein: CASSDPYREGRNNEQFF
V gene: TRBV6-4
J gene: TRBJ2-1

CDR3 protein: CATRRADSTNYGYTF
V gene: TRBV15
J gene: TRBJ1-2

CDR3 protein: CASHHPPDMNTEAFF
V gene: TRBV30
J gene: TRBJ1-1

CDR3 protein: CSVRWETGELFF
V gene: TRBV29-1
J gene: TRBJ2-2

CDR3 protein: CASSPGEAGSSYNEQFF
V gene: TRBV7-9
J gene: TRBJ2-1

CDR3 protein: CASRQPPGTSSYNEQFF
V gene: TRBV7-9
J gene: TRBJ2-1

CDR3 protein: CASTIDVWGTGELFF
V gene: TRBV6-2/TRBV6-3
J gene: TRBJ2-2

CDR3 protein: CTSIDRGTEAFF
V gene: TRBV28
J gene: TRBJ1-1

CDR3 protein: CASSLGLAGIHHEQFF
V gene: TRBV28
J gene: TRBJ2-1

CDR3 protein: CASSPDPSYGYTF
V gene: TRBV19
J gene: TRBJ1-2